This TCR beta chain was recovered during a study of T cell responses to AZD1222 COVID-19 vaccine. Sequenced by immunoSEQ multiplex PCR; TCRdb stores in-frame clones only, minus some. Found here are 55,000 to 65,000 clones, 60% to 85% of them singletons; the top ten hold 3.5% to 4.5%. This material consisted of peripheral blood, taken 28 days after the second AZD1222 dose. This clonotype was obtained from an adult who received the AZD1222 COVID-19 vaccine.

The CDR3 is CASSPLAGGLHQPQHF. In DNA, the CDR3 is TGCGCCAGCAGCCCCCTGGCGGGGGGGCTGCATCAGCCCCAGCATTTT. V gene TRBV5-1 combines with J gene TRBJ1-5, with TRBD1 as a possible D gene (6 bases). The V and J ends lost 4 bases and 5 bases respectively, with 19 bases between them. The CDR3 length is 16 residues. In germline, CDR1 is SGHRS, CDR2 YFSETQ.